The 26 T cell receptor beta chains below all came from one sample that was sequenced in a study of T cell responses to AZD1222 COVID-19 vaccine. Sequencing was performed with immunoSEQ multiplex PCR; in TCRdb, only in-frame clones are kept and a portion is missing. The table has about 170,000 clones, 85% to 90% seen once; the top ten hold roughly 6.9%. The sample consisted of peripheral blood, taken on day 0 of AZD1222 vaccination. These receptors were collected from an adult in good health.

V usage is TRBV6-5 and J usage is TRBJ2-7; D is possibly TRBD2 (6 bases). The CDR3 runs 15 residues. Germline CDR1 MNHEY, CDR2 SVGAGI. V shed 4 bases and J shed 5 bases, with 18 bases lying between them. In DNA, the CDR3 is TGTGCCAGCAGTTTAGCGGTGCCTCCCTCGCACGAGCAGTACTTC. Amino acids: CASSLAVPPSHEQYF.

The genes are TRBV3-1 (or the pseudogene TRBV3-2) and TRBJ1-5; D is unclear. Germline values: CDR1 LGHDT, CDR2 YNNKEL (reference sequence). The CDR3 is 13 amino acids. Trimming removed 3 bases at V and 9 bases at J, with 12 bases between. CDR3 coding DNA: TGTGCCAGCAGCCAGCGTACCCTCTGGCCCCAGCATTTT. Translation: CASSQRTLWPQHF.

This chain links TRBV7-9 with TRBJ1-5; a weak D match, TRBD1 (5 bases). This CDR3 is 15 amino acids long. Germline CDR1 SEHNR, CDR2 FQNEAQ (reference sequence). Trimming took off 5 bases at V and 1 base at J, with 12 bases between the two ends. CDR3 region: CASSPMGDSNQPQHF. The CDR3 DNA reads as TGTGCCAGCAGCCCTATGGGGGACAGCAATCAGCCCCAGCATTTT. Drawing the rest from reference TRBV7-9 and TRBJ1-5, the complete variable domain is DTGVSQNPRHKITKRGQNVTFRCDPISEHNRLYWYRQTLGQGPEFLTYFQNEAQLEKSRLLSDRFSAERPKGSFSTLEIQRTEQGDSAMYLCASSPMGDSNQPQHFGDGTRLSIL.

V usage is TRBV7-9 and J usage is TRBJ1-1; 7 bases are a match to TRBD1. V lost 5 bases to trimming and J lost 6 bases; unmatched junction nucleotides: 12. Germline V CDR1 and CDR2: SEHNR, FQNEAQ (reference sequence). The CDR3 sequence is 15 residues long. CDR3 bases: TGTGCCAGCAGCCCCAACGCGGGTGACAGGGCTGAAGCTTTCTTT. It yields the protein CASSPNAGDRAEAFF.

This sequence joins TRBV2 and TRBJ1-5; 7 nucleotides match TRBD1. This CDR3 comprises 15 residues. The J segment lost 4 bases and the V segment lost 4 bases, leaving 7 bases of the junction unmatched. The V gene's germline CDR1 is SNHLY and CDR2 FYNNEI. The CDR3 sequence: CASSGKGQRNQPQHF. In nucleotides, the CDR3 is TGTGCCAGCAGTGGGAAGGGACAGAGGAATCAGCCCCAGCATTTT.

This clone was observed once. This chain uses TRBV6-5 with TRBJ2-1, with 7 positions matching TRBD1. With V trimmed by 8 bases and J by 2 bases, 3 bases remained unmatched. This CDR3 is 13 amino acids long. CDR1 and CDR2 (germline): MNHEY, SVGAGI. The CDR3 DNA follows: TGTGCCAGCCGACAGGGTGCCTACAATGAGCAGTTCTTC. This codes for CASRQGAYNEQFF.

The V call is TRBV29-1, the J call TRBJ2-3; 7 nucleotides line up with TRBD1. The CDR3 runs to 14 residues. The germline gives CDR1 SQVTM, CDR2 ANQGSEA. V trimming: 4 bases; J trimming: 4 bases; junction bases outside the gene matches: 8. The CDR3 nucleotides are TGCAGCGTTGTCGTTCAGGGGGTGGCAGATACGCAGTATTTT. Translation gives CSVVVQGVADTQYF.

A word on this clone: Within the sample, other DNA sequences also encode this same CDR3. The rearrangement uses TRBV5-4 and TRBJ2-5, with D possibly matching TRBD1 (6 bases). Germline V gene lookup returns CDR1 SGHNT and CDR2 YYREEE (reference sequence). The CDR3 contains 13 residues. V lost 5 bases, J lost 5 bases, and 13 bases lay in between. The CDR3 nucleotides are TGTGCCAGCAGTTTACAGGGACGTGAGACCCAGTACTTC. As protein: CASSLQGRETQYF.

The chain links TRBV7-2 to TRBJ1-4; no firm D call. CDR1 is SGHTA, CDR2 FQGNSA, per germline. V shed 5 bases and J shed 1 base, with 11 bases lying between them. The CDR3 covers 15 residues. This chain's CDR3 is CASSRIKQTNEKLFF. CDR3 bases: TGTGCCAGCAGCCGGATCAAGCAAACTAATGAAAAACTGTTTTTT.

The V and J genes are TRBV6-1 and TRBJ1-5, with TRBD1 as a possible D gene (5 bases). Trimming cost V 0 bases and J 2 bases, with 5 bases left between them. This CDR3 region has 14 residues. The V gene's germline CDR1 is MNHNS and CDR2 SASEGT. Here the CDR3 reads CASSEAGGNQPQHF. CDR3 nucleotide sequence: TGTGCCAGCAGTGAAGCGGGGGGCAATCAGCCCCAGCATTTT.

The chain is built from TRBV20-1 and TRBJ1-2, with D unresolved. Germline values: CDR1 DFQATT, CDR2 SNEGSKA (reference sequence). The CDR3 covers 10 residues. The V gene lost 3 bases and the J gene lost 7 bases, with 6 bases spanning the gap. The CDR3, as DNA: TGCAGTGCTAGTTATGTTGGCTACACCTTC. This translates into CSASYVGYTF.

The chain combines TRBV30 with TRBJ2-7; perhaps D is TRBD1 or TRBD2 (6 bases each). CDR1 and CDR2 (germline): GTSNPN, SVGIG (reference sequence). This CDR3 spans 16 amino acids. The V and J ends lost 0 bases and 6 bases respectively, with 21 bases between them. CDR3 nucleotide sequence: TGTGCCTGGAGTGTTTGGTCAGGGGAGGTAGGAGTCGAGCAGTACTTC. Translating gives CAWSVWSGEVGVEQYF.

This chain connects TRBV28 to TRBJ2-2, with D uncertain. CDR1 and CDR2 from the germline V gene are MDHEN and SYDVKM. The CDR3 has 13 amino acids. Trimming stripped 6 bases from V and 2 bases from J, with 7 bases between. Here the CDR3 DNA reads TGTGCCAGCAGGACACTCAACACCGGGGAGCTGTTTTTT. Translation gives CASRTLNTGELFF.

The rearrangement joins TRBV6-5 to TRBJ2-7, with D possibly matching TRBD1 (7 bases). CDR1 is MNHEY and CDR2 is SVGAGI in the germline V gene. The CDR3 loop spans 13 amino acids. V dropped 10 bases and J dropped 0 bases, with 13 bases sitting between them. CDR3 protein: CATRDSGSYEQYF. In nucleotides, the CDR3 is TGTGCCACGCGGGACAGCGGCTCCTACGAGCAGTACTTC.

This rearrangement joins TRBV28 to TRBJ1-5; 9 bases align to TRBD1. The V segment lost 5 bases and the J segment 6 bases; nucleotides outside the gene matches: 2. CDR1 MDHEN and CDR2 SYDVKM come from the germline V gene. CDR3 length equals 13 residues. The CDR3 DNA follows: TGTGCCAGCAGTGGACAGGGGACTCAGCCCCAGCATTTT. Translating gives CASSGQGTQPQHF.

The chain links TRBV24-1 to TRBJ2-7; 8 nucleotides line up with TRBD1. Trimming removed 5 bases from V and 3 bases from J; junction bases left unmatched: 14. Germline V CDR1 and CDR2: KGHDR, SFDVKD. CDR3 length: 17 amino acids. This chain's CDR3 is CATSVPGQATYRYEQYV. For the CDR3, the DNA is TGTGCCACCAGTGTCCCGGGACAGGCTACATACCGCTACGAGCAGTACGTC.

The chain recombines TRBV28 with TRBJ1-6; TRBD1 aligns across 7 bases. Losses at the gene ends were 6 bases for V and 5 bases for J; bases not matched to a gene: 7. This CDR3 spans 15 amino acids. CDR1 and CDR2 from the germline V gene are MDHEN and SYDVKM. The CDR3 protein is CASRPSTGDNSPLHF. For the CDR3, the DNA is TGTGCCAGCAGGCCGAGCACAGGGGATAATTCACCCCTCCACTTT.

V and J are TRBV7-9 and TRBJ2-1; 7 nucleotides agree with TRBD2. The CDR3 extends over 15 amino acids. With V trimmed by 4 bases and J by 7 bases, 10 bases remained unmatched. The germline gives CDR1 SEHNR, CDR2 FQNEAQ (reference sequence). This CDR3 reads CASSYSGRRENEQFF. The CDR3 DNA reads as TGTGCCAGCAGCTATAGCGGGCGGCGAGAAAATGAGCAGTTCTTC. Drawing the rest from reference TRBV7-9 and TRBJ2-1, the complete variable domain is DTGVSQNPRHKITKRGQNVTFRCDPISEHNRLYWYRQTLGQGPEFLTYFQNEAQLEKSRLLSDRFSAERPKGSFSTLEIQRTEQGDSAMYLCASSYSGRRENEQFFGPGTRLTVL.

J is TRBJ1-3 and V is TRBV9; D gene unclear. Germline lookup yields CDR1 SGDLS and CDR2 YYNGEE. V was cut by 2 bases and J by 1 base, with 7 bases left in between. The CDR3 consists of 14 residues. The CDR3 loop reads CASSVGRSGNTIYF. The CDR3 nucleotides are TGTGCCAGCAGCGTTGGTAGGTCTGGAAACACCATATATTTT.

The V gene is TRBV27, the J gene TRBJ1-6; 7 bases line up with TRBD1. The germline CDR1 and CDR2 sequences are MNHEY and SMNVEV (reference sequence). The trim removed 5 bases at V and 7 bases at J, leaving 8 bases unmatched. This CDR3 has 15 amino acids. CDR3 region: CASSQTGTVNSPLHF. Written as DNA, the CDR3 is TGTGCCAGCAGTCAAACCGGGACAGTAAATTCACCCCTCCACTTT.

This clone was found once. The CDR3 region is CASSPAASSGNTIYF. In DNA form, the CDR3 reads TGTGCCAGCTCACCCGCAGCGAGCTCTGGAAACACCATATATTTT. The chain carries TRBV18 and TRBJ1-3; unclear D gene. This CDR3 spans 15 amino acids. With 3 bases removed from V and 0 bases from J, the gap between germline ends came to 9 bases. Per germline, CDR1 KGHSH and CDR2 LQKENI. Full variable domain (missing parts from reference TRBV18 and TRBJ1-3): NAGVMQNPRHLVRRRGQEARLRCSPMKGHSHVYWYRQLPEEGLKFMVYLQKENIIDESGMPKERFSAEFPKEGPSILRIQQVVRGDSAAYFCASSPAASSGNTIYFGEGSWLTVV.

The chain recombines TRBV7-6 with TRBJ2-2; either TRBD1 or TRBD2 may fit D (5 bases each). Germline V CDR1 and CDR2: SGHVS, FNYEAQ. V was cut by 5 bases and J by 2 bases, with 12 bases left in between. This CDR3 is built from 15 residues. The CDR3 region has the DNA TGTGCCAGCAGCCCACCGGGGCCAAACACCGGGGAGCTGTTTTTT. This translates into CASSPPGPNTGELFF.

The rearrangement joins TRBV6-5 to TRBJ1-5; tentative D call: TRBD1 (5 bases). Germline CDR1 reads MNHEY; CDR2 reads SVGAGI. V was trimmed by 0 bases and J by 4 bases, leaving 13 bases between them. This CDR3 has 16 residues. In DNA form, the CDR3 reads TGTGCCAGCAGTTACTCGATTACAGGAGGGAATCAGCCCCAGCATTTT. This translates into CASSYSITGGNQPQHF.

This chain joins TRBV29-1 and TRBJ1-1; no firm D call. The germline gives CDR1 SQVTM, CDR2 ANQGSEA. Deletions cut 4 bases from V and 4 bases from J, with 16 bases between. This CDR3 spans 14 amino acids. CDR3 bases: TGCAGCGTTGTCGACTGGGCGAGGAGCACTGAAGCTTTCTTT. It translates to CSVVDWARSTEAFF.

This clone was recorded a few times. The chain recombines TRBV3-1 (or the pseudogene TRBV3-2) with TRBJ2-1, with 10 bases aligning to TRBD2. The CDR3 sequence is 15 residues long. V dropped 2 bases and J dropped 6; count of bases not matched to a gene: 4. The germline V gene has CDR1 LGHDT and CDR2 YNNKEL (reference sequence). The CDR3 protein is CASSQSLAGANEQFF. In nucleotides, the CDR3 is TGTGCCAGCAGCCAAAGTCTAGCGGGGGCCAATGAGCAGTTCTTC.

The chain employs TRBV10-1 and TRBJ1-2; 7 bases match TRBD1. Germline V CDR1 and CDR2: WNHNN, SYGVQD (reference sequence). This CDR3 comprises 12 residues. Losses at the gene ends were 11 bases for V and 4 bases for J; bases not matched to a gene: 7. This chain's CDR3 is CASGTDTYGYTF. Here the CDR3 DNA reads TGCGCCTCAGGGACAGACACCTATGGCTACACCTTC.